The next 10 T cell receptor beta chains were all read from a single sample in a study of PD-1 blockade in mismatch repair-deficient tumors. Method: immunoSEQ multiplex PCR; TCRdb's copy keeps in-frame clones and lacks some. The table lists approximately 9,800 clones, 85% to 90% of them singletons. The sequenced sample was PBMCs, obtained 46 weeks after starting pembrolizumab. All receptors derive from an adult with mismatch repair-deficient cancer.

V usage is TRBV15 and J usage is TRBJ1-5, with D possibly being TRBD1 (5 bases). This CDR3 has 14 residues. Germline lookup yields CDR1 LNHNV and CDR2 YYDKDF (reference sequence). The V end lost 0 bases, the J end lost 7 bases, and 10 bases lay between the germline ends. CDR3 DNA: TGTGCCACCAGCAGAGACAGGGTGGTACAGCCCCAGCATTTT. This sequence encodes CATSRDRVVQPQHF.

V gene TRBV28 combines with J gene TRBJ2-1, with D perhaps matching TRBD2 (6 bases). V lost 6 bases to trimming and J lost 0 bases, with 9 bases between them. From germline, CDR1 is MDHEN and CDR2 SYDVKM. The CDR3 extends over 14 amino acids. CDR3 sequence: CASRPAGSYNEQFF. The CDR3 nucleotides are TGTGCCAGCAGGCCAGCGGGCTCCTACAATGAGCAGTTCTTC.

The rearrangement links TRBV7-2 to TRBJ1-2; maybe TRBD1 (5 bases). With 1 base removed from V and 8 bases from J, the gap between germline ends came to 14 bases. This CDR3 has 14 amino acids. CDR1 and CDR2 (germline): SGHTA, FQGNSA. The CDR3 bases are TGTGCCAGCAGCTTAGGCCGGCCAGGGCTGGGCTACACCTTC. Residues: CASSLGRPGLGYTF.

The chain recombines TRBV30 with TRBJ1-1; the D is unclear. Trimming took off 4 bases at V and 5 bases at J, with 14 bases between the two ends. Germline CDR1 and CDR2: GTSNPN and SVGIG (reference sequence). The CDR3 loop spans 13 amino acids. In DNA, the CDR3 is TGTGCCTGGAAACACCCCGGAGGGACTGAAGCTTTCTTT. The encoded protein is CAWKHPGGTEAFF.

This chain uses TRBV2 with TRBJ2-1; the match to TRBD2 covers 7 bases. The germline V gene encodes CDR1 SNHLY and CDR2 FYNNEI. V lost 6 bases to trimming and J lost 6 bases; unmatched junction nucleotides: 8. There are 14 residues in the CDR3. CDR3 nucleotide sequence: TGTGCCAGCAGCAGGACTAGAGTGACCAATGAGCAGTTCTTC. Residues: CASSRTRVTNEQFF.

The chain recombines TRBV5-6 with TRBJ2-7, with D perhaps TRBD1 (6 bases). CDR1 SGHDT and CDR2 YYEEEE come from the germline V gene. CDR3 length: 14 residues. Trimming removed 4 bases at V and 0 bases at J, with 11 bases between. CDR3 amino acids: CASSPQGPSYEQYF. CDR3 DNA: TGTGCCAGCAGCCCGCAGGGGCCCTCCTACGAGCAGTACTTC.

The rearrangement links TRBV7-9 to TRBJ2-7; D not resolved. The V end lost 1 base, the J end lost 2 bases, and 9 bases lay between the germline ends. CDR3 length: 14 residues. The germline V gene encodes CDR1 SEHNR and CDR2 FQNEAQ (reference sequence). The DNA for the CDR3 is TGTGCCAGCAGCTTAGGCGGCAGAGCCTACGAGCAGTACTTC. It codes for CASSLGGRAYEQYF. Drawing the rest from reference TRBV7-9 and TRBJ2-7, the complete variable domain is DTGVSQNPRHKITKRGQNVTFRCDPISEHNRLYWYRQTLGQGPEFLTYFQNEAQLEKSRLLSDRFSAERPKGSFSTLEIQRTEQGDSAMYLCASSLGGRAYEQYFGPGTRLTVT.

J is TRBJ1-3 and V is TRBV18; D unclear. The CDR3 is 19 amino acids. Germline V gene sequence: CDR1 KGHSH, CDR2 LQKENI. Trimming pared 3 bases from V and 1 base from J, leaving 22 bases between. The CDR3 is CASSPGRGLREASGNTIYF. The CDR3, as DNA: TGTGCCAGCTCACCGGGCCGGGGTCTCCGAGAGGCTTCTGGAAACACCATATATTTT.

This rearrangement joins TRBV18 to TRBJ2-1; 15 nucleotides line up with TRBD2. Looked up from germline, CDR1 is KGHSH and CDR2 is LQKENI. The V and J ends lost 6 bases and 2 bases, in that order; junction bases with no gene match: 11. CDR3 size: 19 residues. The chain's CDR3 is CASSPTGLAGGGAYNEQFF. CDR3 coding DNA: TGTGCCAGCTCGCCTACGGGACTAGCGGGAGGTGGGGCCTACAATGAGCAGTTCTTC.

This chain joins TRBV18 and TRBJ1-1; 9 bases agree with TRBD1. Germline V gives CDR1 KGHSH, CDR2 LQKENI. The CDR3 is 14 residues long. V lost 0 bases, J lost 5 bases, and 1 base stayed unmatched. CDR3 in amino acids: CASSPPQGATEAFF. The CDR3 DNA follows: TGTGCCAGCTCACCACCACAGGGGGCAACTGAAGCTTTCTTT.